This T cell receptor (beta chain) was documented in a study of early T cells in non-severe SARS-CoV-2 infection. This clonotype was counted many times. Each CDR3 protein gets one entry after TCRdb re-called the 5' RACE reads with MiXCR. Among fewer than 60,000 distinct CDR3 sequences listed, 9.1% were seen once. The ends were cut back, 3 bases at V and 6 bases at J, with 12 bases in the middle. Germline V gives CDR1 LGHDT, CDR2 YNNKEL (reference sequence). CDR3 length: 13 amino acids. Sequencing used whole blood. The chain has TRBV3-1 and TRBJ2-7, with D possibly matching TRBD2 (5 bases). The sequence derives from an adult who was a healthcare worker with PCR-confirmed SARS-CoV-2 infection or an uninfected control (not recorded which). In DNA form, the CDR3 reads TGTGCCAGCAGCCATTACGAGGGCAGCGAGCAGTACTTC. This codes for CASSHYEGSEQYF.